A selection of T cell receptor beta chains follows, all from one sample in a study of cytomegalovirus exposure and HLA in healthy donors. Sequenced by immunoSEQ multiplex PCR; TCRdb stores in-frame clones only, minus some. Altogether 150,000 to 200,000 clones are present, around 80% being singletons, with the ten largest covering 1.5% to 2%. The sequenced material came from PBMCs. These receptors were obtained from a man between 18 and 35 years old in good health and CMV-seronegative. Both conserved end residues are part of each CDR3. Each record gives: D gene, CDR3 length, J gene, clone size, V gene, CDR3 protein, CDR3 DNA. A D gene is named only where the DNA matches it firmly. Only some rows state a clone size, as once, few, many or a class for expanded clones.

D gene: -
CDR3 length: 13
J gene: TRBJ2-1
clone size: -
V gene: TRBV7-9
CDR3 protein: CASSLVSYNEQFF
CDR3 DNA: TGTGCCAGCAGCTTAGTATCCTACAATGAGCAGTTCTTC

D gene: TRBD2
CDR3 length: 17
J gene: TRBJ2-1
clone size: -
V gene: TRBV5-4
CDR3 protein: CASSLDWGGGTYNEQFF
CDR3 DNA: TGTGCCAGCAGCTTGGATTGGGGCGGGGGGACCTACAATGAGCAGTTCTTC

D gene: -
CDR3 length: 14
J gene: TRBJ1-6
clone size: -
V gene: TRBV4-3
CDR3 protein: CASSQDWAGSPLHF
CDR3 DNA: TGCGCCAGCAGCCAAGACTGGGCCGGTTCACCCCTCCACTTT

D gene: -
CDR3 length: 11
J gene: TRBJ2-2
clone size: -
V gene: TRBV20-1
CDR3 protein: CSALAPGELFF
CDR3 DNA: TGCAGTGCTCTAGCTCCCGGGGAGCTGTTTTTT

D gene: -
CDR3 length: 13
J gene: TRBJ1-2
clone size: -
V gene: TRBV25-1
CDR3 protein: CASSEGDYSGYTF
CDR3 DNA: TGTGCCAGCAGTGAGGGGGACTATAGTGGCTACACCTTC

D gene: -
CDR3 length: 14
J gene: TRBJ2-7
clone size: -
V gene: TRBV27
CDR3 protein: CASSLAEVSYEQYF
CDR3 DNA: TGTGCCAGCAGTTTAGCAGAAGTCTCCTACGAGCAGTACTTC

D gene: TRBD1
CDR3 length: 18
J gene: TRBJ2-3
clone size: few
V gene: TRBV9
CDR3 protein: CASSVGGQGRWSTDTQYF
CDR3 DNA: TGTGCCAGCAGCGTAGGAGGACAGGGCCGGTGGAGCACAGATACGCAGTATTTT

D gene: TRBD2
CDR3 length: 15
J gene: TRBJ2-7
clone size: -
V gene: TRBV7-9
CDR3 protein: CASSHPTSGAYEQYF
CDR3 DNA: TGTGCCAGCAGCCACCCGACTAGCGGAGCCTACGAGCAGTACTTC

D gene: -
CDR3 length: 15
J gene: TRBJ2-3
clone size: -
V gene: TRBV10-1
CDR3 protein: CASSVGQSRRDTQYF
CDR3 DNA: TGCGCCAGCAGTGTTGGACAGTCTAGGAGAGATACGCAGTATTTT

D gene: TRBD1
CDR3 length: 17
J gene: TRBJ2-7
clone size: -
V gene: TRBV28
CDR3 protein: CASSLFAGTVFSYEQYF
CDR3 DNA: TGTGCCAGCAGTTTGTTCGCTGGGACAGTATTTTCCTACGAGCAGTACTTC

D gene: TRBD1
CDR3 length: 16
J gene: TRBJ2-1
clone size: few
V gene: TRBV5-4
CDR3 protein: CASSLGLRGGPDEQFF
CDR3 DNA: TGTGCCAGCAGCTTGGGCCTGAGAGGGGGCCCGGATGAGCAGTTCTTC

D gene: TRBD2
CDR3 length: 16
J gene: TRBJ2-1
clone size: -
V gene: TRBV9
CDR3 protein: CASSPLPSGGGNEQFF
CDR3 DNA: TGTGCCAGCAGCCCCCTTCCTAGCGGAGGAGGCAATGAGCAGTTCTTC

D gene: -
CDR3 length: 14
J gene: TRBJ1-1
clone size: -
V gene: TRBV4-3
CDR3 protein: CASSQPDRPTEAFF
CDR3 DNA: TGCGCCAGCAGCCAACCAGACAGGCCCACTGAAGCTTTCTTT

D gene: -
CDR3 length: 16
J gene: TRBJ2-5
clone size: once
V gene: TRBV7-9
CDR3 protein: CASSLSVWGQGETQYF
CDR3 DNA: TGTGCCAGCAGCTTAAGCGTTTGGGGGCAGGGAGAGACCCAGTACTTC